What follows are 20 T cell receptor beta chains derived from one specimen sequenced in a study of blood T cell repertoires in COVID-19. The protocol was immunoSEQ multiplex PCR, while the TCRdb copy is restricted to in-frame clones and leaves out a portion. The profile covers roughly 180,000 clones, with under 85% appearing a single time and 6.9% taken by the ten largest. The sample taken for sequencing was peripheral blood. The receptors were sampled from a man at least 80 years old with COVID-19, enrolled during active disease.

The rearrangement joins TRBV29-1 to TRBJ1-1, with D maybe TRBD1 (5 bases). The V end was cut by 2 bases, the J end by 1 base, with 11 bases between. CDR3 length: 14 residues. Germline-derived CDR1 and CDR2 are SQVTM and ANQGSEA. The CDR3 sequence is CSVERAGSNTEAFF. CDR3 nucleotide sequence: TGCAGCGTTGAAAGGGCAGGGTCGAACACTGAAGCTTTCTTT. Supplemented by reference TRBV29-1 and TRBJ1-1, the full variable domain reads SAVISQKPSRDICQRGTSLTIQCQVDSQVTMMFWYRQQPGQSLTLIATANQGSEATYESGFVIDKFPISRPNLTFSTLTVSNMSPEDSSIYLCSVERAGSNTEAFFGQGTRLTVV.

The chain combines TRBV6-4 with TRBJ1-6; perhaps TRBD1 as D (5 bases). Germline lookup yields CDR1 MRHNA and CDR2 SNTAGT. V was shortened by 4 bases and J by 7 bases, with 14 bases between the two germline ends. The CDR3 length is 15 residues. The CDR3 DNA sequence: TGTGCCAGCAGTGCTGGGGCTGGGGGGAATTCACCCCTCCACTTT. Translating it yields CASSAGAGGNSPLHF.

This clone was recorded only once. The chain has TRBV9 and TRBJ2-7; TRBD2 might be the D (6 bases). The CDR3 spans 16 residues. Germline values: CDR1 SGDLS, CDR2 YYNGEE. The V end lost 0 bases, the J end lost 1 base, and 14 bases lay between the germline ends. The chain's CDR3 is CASSVGPAGQSYEQYF. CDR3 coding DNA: TGTGCCAGCAGCGTAGGCCCCGCGGGGCAGTCCTACGAGCAGTACTTC.

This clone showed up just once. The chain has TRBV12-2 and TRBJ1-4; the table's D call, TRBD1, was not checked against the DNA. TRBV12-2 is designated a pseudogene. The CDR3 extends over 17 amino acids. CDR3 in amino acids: CASRLIGSGTTNEKLFF. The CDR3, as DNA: TGTGCAAGTCGCCTCATTGGTTCAGGGACAACTAATGAAAAACTGTTTTTT.

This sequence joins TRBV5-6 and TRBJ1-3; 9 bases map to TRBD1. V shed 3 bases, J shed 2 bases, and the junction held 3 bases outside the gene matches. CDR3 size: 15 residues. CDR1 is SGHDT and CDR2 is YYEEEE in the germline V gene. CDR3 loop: CASSSRTGAGNTIYF. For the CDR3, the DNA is TGTGCCAGCAGCTCAAGGACAGGGGCTGGAAACACCATATATTTT.

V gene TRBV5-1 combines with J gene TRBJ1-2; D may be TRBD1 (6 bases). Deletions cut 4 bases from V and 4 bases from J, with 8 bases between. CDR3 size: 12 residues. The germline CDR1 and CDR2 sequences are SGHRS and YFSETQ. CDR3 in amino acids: CASSPTGYGYTF. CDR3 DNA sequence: TGCGCCAGCAGCCCGACAGGCTATGGCTACACCTTC.

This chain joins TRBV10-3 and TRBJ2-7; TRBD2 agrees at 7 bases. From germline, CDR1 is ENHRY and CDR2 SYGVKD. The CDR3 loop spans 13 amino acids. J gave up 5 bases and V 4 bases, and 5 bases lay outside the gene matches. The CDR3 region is CAISGLASDEQYF. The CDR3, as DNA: TGTGCCATCAGTGGACTAGCATCGGACGAGCAGTACTTC.

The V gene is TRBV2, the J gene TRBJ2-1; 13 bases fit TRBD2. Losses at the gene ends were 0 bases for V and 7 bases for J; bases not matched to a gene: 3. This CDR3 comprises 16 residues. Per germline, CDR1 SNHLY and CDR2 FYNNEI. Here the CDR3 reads CASSEAMGLAGNEQFF. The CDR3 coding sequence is TGTGCCAGCAGTGAAGCGATGGGACTAGCGGGGAATGAGCAGTTCTTC.

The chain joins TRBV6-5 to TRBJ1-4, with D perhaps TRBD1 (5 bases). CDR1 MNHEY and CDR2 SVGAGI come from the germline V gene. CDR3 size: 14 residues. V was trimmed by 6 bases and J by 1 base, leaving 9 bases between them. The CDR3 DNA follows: TGTGCCAGCAGGGGGCGTTTAACTAATGAAAAACTGTTTTTT. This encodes CASRGRLTNEKLFF.

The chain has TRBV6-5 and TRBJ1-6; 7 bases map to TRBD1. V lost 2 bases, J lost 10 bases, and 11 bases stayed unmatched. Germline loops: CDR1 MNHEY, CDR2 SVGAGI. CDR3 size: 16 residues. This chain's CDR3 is CASSYDKRGRGSPLHF. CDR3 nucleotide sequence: TGTGCCAGCAGTTACGATAAAAGGGGGCGAGGATCACCCCTCCACTTT.

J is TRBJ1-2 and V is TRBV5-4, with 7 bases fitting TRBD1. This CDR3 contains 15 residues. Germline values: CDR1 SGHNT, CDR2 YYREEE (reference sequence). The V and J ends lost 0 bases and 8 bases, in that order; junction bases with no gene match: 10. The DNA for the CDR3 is TGTGCCAGCAGCTTGGCGGGACAGATGCTGTCGGGCTACACCTTC. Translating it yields CASSLAGQMLSGYTF.

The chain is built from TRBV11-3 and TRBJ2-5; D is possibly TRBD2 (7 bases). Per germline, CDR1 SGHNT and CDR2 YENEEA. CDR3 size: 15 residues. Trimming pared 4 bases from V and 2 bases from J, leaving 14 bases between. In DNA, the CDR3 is TGTGCCAGCAGCTACCGAGGGGGGGGGCAAGAGACCCAGTACTTC. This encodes CASSYRGGGQETQYF.

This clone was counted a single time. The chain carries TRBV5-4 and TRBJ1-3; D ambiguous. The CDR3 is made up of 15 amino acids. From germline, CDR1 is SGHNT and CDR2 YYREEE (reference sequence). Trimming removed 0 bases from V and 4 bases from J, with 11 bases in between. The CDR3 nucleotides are TGTGCCAGCAGCTTGGATTGGGGAGCGGGAAACACCATATATTTT. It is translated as CASSLDWGAGNTIYF.

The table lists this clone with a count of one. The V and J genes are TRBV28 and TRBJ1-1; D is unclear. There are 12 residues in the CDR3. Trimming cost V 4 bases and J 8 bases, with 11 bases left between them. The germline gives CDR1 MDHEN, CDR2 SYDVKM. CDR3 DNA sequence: TGTGCCAGCAGTTCCTCCGAGGAGGAAGCTTTCTTT. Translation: CASSSSEEEAFF.

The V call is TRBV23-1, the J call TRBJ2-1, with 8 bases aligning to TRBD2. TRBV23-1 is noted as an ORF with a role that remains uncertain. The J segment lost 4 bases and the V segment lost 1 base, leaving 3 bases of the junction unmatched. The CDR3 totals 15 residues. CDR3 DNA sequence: TGCGCCAGCAGTCAATGTCGGGGGGGGTACAATGAGCAGTTCTTC. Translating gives CASSQCRGGYNEQFF.

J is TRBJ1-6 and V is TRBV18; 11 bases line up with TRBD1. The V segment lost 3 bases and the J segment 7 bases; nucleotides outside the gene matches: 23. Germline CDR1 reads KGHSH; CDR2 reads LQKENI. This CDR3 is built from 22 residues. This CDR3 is CASSPLPPDRGRVGLANSPLHF. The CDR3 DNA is TGTGCCAGCTCACCCCTACCACCGGACAGGGGGCGGGTTGGGTTGGCGAATTCACCCCTCCACTTT.

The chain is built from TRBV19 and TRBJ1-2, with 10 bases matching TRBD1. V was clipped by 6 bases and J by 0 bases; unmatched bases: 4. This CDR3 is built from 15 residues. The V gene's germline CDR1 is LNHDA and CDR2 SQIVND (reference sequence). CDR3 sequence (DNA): TGTGCCAGTAGAAGGGGACAGGGGTCTAACTATGGCTACACCTTC. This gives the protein CASRRGQGSNYGYTF.

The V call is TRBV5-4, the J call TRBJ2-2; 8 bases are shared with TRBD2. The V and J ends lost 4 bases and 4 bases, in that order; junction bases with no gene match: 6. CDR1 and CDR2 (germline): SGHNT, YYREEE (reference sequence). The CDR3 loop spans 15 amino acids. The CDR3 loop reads CASSPTGGVTGELFF. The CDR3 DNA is TGTGCCAGCAGCCCTACCGGGGGGGTCACCGGGGAGCTGTTTTTT.

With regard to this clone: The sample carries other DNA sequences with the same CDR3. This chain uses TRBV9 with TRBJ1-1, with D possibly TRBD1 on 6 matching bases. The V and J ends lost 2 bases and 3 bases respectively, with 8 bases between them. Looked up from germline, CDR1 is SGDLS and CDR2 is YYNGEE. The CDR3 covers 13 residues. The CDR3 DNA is TGTGCCAGCAGCGTCGCAGGGGACACTGAAGCTTTCTTT. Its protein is CASSVAGDTEAFF.

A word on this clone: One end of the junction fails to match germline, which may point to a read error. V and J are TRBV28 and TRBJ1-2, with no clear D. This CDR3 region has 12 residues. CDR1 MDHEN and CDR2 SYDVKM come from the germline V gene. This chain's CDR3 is CASSLSGVHTWF. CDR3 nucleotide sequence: TGTGCCAGCAGTTTATCCGGGGTCCATACCTGGTTC.